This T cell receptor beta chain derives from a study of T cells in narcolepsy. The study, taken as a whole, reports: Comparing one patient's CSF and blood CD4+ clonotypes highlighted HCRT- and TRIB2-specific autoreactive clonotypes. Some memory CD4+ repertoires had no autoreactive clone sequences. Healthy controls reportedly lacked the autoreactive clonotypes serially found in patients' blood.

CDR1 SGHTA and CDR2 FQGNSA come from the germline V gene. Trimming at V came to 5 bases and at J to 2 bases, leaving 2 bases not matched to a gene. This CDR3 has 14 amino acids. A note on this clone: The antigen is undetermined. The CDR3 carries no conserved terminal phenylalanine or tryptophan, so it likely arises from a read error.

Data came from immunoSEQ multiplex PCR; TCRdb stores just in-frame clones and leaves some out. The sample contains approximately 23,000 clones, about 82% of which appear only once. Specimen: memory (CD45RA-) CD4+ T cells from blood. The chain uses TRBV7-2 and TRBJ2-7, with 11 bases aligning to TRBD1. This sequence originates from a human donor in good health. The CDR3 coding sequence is TGTGCCAGCAGCGGGGGACAGGGGGCCTACGAGCAGTACCTC. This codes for CASSGGQGAYEQYL.